The source of this T cell receptor (beta chain) is a study of blood T cell repertoires in COVID-19. Overall study context: Sources were T cells, B-cell-depleted T cells, or PBMCs; the material itself was cDNA or gDNA.

The study assigned cohorts using participant-reported clinical history. V lost 2 bases to trimming and J lost 2 bases, with 16 bases between them. The CDR3 loop spans 17 amino acids. Germline V lookup: CDR1 MDHEN, CDR2 SYDVKM. Some clones are missing from TCRdb's copy, which holds only in-frame ones; the method was immunoSEQ multiplex PCR. The sample carries around 330,000 clones, about nine tenths recorded once. This chain joins TRBV28 and TRBJ2-4, with a tentative D call TRBD2 (6 bases). Sequences were obtained from PBMCs or T cells enriched from blood (not recorded which). The TCR sequence derives from a man aged 60 to 75 who had recovered from COVID-19. The CDR3 sequence: CASSLLWGGSSKNIQYF. In DNA form, the CDR3 reads TGTGCCAGCAGTTTACTCTGGGGAGGCAGTTCCAAAAACATTCAGTACTTC.